What follows are 8 T cell receptor beta chains derived from one specimen sequenced in a study of CD8+CD57+ T cells in acquired aplastic anemia (dated by TCRdb to 2016 to 2019). Sequenced on an Illumina HiSeq 2000. Genomic DNA was used as template for profiling of TCR beta VDJ combinations and CDR3 sequences. Starting from the raw public reads, TCRdb applied fastp trimming at Q25, assembled clones with MiXCR and retained in-frame beta chains. Every distinct CDR3 protein forms one entry, paired with its most common genes and DNA. Recorded for this sample are about 140,000 distinct CDR3 sequences; around two fifths of them occurred a single time. Together, the top ten hold 8% to 9% of the sample. Input material: sorted CD4+, CD8+, or CD8+CD57+ T cells (not recorded which) from PBMCs. Receptors were obtained from a human donor in good health, serving as a control.

This clonotype was picked up one time. The V call is TRBV10-3, the J call TRBJ2-7; 7 bases match TRBD1. The V gene end was trimmed by 10 bases and the J gene end by 1 base; junction bases not matched to a gene: 10. This CDR3 region has 14 residues. Germline assignment: CDR1 ENHRY and CDR2 SYGVKD. The CDR3 nucleotides read TGTGCCAGCAGCTTCGGGACAGCTTCCTACGAGCAGTACTTC. This codes for CASSFGTASYEQYF.

Many counts were recorded for this clonotype. The chain is built from TRBV5-1 and TRBJ1-1, with D unclear. Germline CDR1 is SGHRS and CDR2 is YFSETQ. CDR3 length: 13 amino acids. The germline V and J ends were trimmed by 5 bases and 0 bases, with 8 bases remaining between them. The CDR3 bases are TGCGCCAGCAGGAAGGCGGTGAACACTGAAGCTTTCTTT. Translating it yields CASRKAVNTEAFF.

This clonotype was observed at least ten times. The CDR3, as DNA: TGTGCCAGCAGTGACAACACCGGGGAGCTGTTTTTT. Translated, it gives CASSDNTGELFF. V and J are TRBV6-1 and TRBJ2-2; D is unresolved. This CDR3 spans 12 amino acids. CDR1 is MNHNS, CDR2 SASEGT, per germline. V shed 3 bases and J shed 2 bases, with 1 base lying between them.

This clonotype was counted many times. The V and J genes are TRBV19 and TRBJ1-2; D is undetermined. CDR1 LNHDA and CDR2 SQIVND come from the germline V gene (reference sequence). The CDR3 length is 16 residues. Trimming removed 2 bases from V and 4 bases from J, with 17 bases in between. In DNA, the CDR3 is TGTGCCAGTAGTATAAAATGGCGAACTCCCGTCTATGGCTACACCTTC. Translation gives CASSIKWRTPVYGYTF.

The chain recombines TRBV20-1 with TRBJ1-6, with D tentatively TRBD1 (5 bases). Germline V gene lookup returns CDR1 DFQATT and CDR2 SNEGSKA (reference sequence). This CDR3 has 14 amino acids. The DNA of the CDR3 is TGCAGGGTGGGGACGGGTAGGGATAATTCACCCCTCCACTTT. Its translation is CRVGTGRDNSPLHF.

This clonotype was seen at least ten times. This chain links TRBV6-1 with TRBJ1-2, with D possibly being TRBD1 (5 bases). Between the trimmed V and J ends, which lost 7 bases and 7 bases, there was a span of 13 bases. The CDR3 runs 12 residues. Germline V gene lookup returns CDR1 MNHNS and CDR2 SASEGT. CDR3 DNA sequence: TGTGCCAGCAAAGACAGCCTAGTTGGCTACACCTTC. The encoded protein is CASKDSLVGYTF.

Ten or more counts support this clonotype. The V gene is TRBV3-1, the J gene TRBJ1-5; the D gene is possibly TRBD1 (6 bases). The CDR3 covers 16 residues. The V end was cut by 3 bases, the J end by 0 bases, with 12 bases between. The germline V gene has CDR1 LGHDT and CDR2 YNNKEL (reference sequence). DNA of the CDR3: TGTGCCAGCAGCCAGGCAGGGGTCGATAGCAATCAGCCCCAGCATTTT. This codes for CASSQAGVDSNQPQHF.

At least ten counts were recorded for this clonotype. The V and J genes are TRBV14 and TRBJ1-1, with a possible D match to TRBD1 (5 bases). V was pared by 3 bases and J by 5 bases, with 16 bases between. The CDR3 sequence is 15 residues long. Germline V CDR1 and CDR2: SGHDN, FVKESK. CDR3 DNA: TGTGCCAGCAGCCACTTTGGCAGGGCGAGGACTGAAGCTTTCTTT. This codes for CASSHFGRARTEAFF.